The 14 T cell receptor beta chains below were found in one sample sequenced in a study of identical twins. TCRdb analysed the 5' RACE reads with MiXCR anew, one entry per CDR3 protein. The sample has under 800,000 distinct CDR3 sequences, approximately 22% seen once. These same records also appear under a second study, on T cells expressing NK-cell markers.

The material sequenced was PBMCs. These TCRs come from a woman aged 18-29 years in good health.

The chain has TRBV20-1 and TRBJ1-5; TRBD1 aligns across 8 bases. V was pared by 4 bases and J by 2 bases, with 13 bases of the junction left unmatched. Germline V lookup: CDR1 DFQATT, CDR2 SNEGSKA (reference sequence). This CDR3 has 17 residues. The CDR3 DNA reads TGCAGTGCTACGGGACAGGCGGTAGGGTGGGGCAATCAGCCCCAGCATTTT. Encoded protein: CSATGQAVGWGNQPQHF.

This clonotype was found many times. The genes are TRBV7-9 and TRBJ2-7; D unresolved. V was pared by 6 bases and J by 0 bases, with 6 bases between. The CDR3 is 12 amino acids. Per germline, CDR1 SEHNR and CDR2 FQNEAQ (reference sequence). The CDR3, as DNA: TGTGCCAGCAGTCCAATCTCCTACGAGCAGTACTTC. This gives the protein CASSPISYEQYF.

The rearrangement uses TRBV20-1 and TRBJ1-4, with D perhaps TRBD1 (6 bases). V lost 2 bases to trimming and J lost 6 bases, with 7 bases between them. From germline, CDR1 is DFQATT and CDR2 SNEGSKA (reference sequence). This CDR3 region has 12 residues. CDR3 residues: CSARRTDEKLFF. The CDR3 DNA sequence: TGCAGTGCTAGAAGGACAGATGAAAAACTGTTTTTT.

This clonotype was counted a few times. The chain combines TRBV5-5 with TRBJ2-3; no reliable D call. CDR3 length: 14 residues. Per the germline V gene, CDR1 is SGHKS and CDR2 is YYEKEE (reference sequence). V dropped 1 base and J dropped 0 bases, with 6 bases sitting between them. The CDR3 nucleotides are TGTGCCAGCAGCTTGATAACTAGCACAGATACGCAGTATTTT. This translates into CASSLITSTDTQYF.

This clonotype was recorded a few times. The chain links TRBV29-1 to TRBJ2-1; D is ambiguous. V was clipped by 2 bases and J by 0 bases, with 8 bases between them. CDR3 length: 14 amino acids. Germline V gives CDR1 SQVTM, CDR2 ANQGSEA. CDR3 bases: TGCAGCGTTGAACTGGCCATCTCCTACAATGAGCAGTTCTTC. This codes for CSVELAISYNEQFF.

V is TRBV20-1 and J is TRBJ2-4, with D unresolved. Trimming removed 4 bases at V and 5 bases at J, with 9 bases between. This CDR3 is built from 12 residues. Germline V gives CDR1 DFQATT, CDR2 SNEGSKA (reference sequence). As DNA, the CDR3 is TGCAGTGCTAATCAGAACGAAAACATTCAGTACTTC. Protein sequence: CSANQNENIQYF.

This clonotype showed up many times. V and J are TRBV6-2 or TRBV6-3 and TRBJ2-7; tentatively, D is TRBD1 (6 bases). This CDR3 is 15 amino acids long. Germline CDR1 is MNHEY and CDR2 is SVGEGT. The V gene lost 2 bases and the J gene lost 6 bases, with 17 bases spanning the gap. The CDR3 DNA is TGTGCCAGCAGTTACCGTCCGGACAGTTTAGGCGAGCAGTACTTC. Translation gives CASSYRPDSLGEQYF.

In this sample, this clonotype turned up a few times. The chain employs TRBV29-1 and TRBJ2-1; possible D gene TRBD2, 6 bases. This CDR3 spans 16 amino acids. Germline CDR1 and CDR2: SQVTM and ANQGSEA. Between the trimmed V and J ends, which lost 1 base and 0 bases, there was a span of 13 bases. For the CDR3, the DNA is TGCAGCGTTGAAGGGGGACTCTTCAGCTCCTACAATGAGCAGTTCTTC. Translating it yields CSVEGGLFSSYNEQFF.

The CDR3 is CSAGTPTDEAFF. The CDR3 nucleotides are TGCAGTGCTGGAACGCCGACCGATGAAGCTTTCTTT. The rearrangement links TRBV20-1 to TRBJ1-1; D unresolved. CDR1 is DFQATT, CDR2 SNEGSKA, per germline (reference sequence). The ends were cut back, 5 bases at V and 7 bases at J, with 14 bases in the middle. The CDR3 loop spans 12 amino acids.

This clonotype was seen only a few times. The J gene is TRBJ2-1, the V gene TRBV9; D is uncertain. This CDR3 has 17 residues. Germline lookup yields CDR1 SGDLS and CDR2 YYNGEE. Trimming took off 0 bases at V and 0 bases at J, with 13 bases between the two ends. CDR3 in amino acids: CASSVASPTSSYNEQFF. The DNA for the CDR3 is TGTGCCAGCAGCGTAGCGTCTCCAACTTCCTCCTACAATGAGCAGTTCTTC.

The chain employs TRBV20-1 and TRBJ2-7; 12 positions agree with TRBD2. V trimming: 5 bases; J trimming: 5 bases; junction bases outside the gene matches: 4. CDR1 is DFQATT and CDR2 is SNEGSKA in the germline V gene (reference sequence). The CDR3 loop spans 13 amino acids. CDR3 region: CSALGLAGNEQYF. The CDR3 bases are TGCAGTGCTCTTGGACTAGCGGGGAACGAGCAGTACTTC.

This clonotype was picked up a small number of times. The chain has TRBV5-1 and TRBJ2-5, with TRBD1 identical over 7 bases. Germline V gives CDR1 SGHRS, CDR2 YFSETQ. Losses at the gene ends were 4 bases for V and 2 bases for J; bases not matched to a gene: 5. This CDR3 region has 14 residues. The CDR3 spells CASSLRGQQETQYF. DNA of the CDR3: TGCGCCAGCAGCCTTAGGGGACAGCAAGAGACCCAGTACTTC.

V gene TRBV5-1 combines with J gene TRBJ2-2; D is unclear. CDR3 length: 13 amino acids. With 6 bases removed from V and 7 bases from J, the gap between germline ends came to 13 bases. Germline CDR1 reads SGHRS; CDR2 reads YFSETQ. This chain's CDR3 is CASTRDGSGELFF. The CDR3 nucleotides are TGCGCCAGCACTCGAGACGGTAGCGGGGAGCTGTTTTTT.

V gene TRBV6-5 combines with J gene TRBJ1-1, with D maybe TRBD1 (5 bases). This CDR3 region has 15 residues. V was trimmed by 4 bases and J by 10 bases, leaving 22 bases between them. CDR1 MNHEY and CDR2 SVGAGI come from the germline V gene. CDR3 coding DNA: TGTGCCAGCAGTTCCGGGGCGGAAGGCCCCTCTGGAGCTTTCTTT. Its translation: CASSSGAEGPSGAFF.